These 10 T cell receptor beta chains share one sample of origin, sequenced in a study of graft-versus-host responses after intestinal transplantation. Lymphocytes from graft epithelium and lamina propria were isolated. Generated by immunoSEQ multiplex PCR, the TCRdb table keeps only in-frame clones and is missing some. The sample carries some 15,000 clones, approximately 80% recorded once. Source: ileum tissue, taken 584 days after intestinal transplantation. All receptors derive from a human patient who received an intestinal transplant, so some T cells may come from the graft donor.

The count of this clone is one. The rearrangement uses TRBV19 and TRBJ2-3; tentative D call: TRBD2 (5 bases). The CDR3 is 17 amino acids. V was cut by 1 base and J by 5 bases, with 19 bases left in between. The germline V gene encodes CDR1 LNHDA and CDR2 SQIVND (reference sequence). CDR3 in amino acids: CASSIVLAGPPGDTQYF. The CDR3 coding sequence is TGTGCCAGTAGTATAGTCCTAGCAGGACCGCCCGGAGATACGCAGTATTTT.

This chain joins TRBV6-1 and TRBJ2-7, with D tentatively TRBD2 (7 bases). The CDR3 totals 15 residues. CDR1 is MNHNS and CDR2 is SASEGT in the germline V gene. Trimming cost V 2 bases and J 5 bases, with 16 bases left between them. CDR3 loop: CASSERGSGGDEQYF. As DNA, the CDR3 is TGTGCCAGCAGTGAACGGGGGTCGGGGGGCGACGAGCAGTACTTC.

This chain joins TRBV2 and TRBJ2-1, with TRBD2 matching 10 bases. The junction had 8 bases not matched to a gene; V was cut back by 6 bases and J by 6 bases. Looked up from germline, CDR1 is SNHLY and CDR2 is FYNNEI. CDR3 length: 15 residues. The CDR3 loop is CASRPAGGLANEQFF. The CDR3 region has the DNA TGTGCCAGCAGGCCAGCGGGGGGGCTGGCCAATGAGCAGTTCTTC.

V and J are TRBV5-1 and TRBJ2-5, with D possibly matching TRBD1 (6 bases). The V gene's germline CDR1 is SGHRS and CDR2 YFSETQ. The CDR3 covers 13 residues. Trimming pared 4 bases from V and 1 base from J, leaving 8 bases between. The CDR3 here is CASSLDSQETQYF. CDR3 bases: TGCGCCAGCAGCCTGGACAGCCAAGAGACCCAGTACTTC.

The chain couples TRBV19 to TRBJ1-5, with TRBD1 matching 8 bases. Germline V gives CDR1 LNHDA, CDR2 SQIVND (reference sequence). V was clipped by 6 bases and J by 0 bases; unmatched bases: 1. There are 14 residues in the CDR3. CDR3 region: CASRDRGSNQPQHF. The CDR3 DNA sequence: TGTGCCAGTAGAGACAGGGGTAGCAATCAGCCCCAGCATTTT.

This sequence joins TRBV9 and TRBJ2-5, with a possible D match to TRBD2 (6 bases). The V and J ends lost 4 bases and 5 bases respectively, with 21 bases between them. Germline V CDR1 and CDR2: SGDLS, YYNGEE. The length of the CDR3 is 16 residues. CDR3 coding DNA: TGTGCCAGCAGCCCCGGAGGGGCCGGTGTGGGTGAGACCCAGTACTTC. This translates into CASSPGGAGVGETQYF.

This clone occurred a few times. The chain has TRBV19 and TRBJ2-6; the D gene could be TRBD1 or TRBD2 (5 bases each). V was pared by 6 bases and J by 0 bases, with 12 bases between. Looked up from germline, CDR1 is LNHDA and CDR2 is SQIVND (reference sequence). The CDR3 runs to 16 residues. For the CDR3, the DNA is TGTGCCAGTAGACCAAAGGGGACCTCTGGGGCCAACGTCCTGACTTTC. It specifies CASRPKGTSGANVLTF.

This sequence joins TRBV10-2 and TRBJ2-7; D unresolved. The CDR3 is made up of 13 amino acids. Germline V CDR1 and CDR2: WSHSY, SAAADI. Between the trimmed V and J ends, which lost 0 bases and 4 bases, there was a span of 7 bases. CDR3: CASSESAAYEQYF. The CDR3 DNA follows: TGCGCCAGCAGTGAGTCGGCAGCTTACGAGCAGTACTTC.

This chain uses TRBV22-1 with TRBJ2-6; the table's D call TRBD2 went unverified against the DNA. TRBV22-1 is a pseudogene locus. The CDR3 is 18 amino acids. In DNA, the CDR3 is TGTCCTGGGAGTGAATTTAGAAGCGAACAAAGTCGGGCCAACGTCCTGACTTTC. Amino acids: CPGSEFRSEQSRANVLTF.

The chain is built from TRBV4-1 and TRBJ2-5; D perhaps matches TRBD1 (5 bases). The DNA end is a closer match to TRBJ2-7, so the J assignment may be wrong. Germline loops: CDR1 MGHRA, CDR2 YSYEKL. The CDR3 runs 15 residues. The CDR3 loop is CASSQDQYRPYEQYF. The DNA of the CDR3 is TGCGCCAGCAGCCAAGATCAATACAGGCCCTACGAGCAGTACTTC.